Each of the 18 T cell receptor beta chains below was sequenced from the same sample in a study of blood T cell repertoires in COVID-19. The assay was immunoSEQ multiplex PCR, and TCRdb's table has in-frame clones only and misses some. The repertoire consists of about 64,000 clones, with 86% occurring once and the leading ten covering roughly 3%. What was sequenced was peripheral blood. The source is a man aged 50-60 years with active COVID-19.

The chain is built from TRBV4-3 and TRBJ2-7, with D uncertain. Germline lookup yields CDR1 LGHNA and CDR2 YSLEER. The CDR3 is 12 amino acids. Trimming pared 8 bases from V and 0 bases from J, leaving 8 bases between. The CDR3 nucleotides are TGCGCCAGCTGCAGTACCTCCTACGAGCAGTACTTC. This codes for CASCSTSYEQYF.

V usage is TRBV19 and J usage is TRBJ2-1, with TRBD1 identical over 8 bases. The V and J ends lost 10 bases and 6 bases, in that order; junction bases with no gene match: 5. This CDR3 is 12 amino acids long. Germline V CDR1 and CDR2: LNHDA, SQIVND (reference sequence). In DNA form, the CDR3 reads TGTGCCACCGACAGGGGAGGCAATGAGCAGTTCTTC. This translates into CATDRGGNEQFF. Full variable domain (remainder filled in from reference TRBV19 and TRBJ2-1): DGGITQSPKYLFRKEGQNVTLSCEQNLNHDAMYWYRQDPGQGLRLIYYSQIVNDFQKGDIAEGYSVSREKKESFPLTVTSAQKNPTAFYLCATDRGGNEQFFGPGTRLTVL.

Here the CDR3 reads CASSPQGTGKLGYTF. The CDR3 coding sequence is TGTGCCAGCAGTCCACAGGGGACAGGGAAGTTGGGCTACACCTTC. The genes are TRBV6-5 and TRBJ1-2, with 9 positions matching TRBD1. Per germline, CDR1 MNHEY and CDR2 SVGAGI. The V segment lost 5 bases and the J segment 8 bases; nucleotides outside the gene matches: 12. This CDR3 region has 15 residues.

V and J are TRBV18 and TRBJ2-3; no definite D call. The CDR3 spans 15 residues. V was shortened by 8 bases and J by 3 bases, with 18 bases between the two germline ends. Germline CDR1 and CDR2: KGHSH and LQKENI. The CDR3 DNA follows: TGTGCCAGCCGCCCTGGAGTCCTCGAGACAGATACGCAGTATTTT. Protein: CASRPGVLETDTQYF.

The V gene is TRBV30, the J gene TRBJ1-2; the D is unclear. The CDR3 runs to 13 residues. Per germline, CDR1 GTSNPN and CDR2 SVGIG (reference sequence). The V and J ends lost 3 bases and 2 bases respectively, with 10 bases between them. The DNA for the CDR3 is TGTGCCTGGAGCACCGAGCGGAACTATGGCTACACCTTC. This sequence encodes CAWSTERNYGYTF.

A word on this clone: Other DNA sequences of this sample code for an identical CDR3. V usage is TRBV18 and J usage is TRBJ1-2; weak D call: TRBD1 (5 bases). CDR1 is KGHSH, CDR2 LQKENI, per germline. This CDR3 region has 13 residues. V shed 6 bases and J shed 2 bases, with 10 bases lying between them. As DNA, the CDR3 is TGTGCCAGCTCGCCGACAGAGAACTATGGCTACACCTTC. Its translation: CASSPTENYGYTF.

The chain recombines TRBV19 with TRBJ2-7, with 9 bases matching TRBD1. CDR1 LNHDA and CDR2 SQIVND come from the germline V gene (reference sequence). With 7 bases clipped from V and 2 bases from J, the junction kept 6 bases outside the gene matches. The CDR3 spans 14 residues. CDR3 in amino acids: CASTIGTGPYEQYF. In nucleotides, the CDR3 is TGTGCCAGTACCATCGGGACAGGGCCCTACGAGCAGTACTTC.

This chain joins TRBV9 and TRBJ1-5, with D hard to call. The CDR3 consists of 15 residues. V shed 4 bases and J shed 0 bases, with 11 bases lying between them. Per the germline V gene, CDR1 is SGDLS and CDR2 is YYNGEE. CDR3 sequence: CASSSRGSSNQPQHF. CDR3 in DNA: TGTGCCAGCAGCTCCCGGGGTAGTAGCAATCAGCCCCAGCATTTT. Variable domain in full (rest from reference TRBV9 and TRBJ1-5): DSGVTQTPKHLITATGQRVTLRCSPRSGDLSVYWYQQSLDQGLQFLIQYYNGEERAKGNILERFSAQQFPDLHSELNLSSLELGDSALYFCASSSRGSSNQPQHFGDGTRLSIL.

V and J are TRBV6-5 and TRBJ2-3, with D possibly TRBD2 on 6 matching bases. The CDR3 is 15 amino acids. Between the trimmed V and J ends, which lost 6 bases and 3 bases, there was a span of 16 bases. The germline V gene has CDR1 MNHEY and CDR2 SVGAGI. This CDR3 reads CASSTRDSRTDTQYF. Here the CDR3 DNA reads TGTGCCAGCAGCACACGGGACTCCCGGACAGATACGCAGTATTTT.

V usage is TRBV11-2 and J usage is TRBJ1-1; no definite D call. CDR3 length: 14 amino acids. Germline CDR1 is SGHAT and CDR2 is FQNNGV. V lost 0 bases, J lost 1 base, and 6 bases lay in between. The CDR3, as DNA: TGTGCCAGCAGCTTAGATTTCCAGAACACTGAAGCTTTCTTT. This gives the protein CASSLDFQNTEAFF.

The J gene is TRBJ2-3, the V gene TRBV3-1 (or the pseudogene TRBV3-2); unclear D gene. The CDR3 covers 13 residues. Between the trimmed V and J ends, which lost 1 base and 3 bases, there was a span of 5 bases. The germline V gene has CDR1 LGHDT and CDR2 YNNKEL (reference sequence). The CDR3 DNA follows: TGTGCCAGCAGCCAAGCCCCGACAGATACGCAGTATTTT. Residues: CASSQAPTDTQYF.

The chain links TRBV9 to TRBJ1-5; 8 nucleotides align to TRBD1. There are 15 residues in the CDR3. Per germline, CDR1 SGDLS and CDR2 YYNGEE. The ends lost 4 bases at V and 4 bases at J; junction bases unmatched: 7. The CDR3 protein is CASSTYGQGNQPQHF. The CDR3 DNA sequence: TGTGCCAGCAGCACTTACGGACAGGGAAATCAGCCCCAGCATTTT.

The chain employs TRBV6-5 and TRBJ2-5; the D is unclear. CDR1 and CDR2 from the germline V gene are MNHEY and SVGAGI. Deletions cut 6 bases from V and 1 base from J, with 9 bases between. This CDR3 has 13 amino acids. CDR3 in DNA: TGTGCCAGCAGAAGCACCCCCCAAGAGACCCAGTACTTC. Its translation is CASRSTPQETQYF.

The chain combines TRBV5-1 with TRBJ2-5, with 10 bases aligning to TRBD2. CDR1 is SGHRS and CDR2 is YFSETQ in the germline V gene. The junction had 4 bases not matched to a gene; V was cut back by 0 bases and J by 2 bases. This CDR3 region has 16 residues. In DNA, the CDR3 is TGCGCCAGCAGCTTGGGGTCTAGCGGGGGTCAAGAGACCCAGTACTTC. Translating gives CASSLGSSGGQETQYF. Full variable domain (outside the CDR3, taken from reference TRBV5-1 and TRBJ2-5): KAGVTQTPRYLIKTRGQQVTLSCSPISGHRSVSWYQQTPGQGLQFLFEYFSETQRNKGNFPGRFSGRQFSNSRSEMNVSTLELGDSALYLCASSLGSSGGQETQYFGPGTRLLVL.

The CDR3, as DNA: TGTGCCAGCAGTTTATCAGGGACAGGGGGTTACGAGCAGTACTTC. Translation: CASSLSGTGGYEQYF. The V and J genes are TRBV27 and TRBJ2-7, with TRBD1 identical over 11 bases. The CDR3 has 15 residues. Germline CDR1 reads MNHEY; CDR2 reads SMNVEV (reference sequence). The V and J ends lost 0 bases and 4 bases, in that order; junction bases with no gene match: 2.

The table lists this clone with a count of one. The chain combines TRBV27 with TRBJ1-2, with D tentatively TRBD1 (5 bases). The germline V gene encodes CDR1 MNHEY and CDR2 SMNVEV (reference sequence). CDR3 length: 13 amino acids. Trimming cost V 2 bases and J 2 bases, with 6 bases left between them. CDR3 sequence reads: CASSLRQNYGYTF. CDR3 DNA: TGTGCCAGCAGTTTAAGACAGAACTATGGCTACACCTTC.

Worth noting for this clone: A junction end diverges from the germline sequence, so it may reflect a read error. CDR3 protein: CASSIALGSLNIF. CDR3 nucleotides: TGTGCCAGTAGTATAGCCCTTGGCTCCCTCAATATCTTC. The genes are TRBV19 and TRBJ2-1; unclear D gene. CDR1 is LNHDA and CDR2 is SQIVND in the germline V gene (reference sequence). CDR3 size: 13 residues.

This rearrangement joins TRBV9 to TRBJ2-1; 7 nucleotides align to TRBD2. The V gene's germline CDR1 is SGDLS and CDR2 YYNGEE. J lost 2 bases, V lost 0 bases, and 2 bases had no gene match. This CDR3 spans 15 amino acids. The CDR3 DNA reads TGTGCCAGCAGCGTAGCTGGACTAGCCTACAATGAGCAGTTCTTC. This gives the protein CASSVAGLAYNEQFF.